Sequencing of this T cell receptor (beta chain) was carried out in a study of Ad26.COV2.S vaccination and SARS-CoV-2 variants. Study context: Ad26.COV2.S was injected intramuscularly once or twice, 56 days apart.

The germline gives CDR1 MNHEY, CDR2 SVGAGI. V was shortened by 10 bases and J by 11 bases, with 17 bases between the two germline ends. CDR3 length equals 11 residues. Comment on this clone: Antigen specificity is unknown.

The treatment here: about 20 received Ad26.COV2.S at low or high dose, single or two shots; roughly five received placebo; per-sample allocation not given. Sampling happened 63 days after the first vaccine or placebo injection. Study conclusions and caveats: Recipients of vaccine and of placebo showed similar breadth of their non-spike TCR repertoires.

Generated by immunoSEQ multiplex PCR, the TCRdb table keeps only in-frame clones and is missing some. This table holds fewer than 300,000 clones, roughly 86% found once. J is TRBJ1-1 and V is TRBV6-5; no clear D gene. Sequences were derived from peripheral blood, sampled in a trial of Ad26.COV2.S vaccine versus placebo. The sequence derives from a person aged 18-60 years who received the Ad26.COV2.S COVID-19 vaccine or a placebo. DNA of the CDR3: TGTGCCACCGTATTATCTTTTGTGGCTTTCTTT. The encoded protein is CATVLSFVAFF.